This is a list of T cell receptor beta chains from one sample in a study of blood T cell repertoires in COVID-19. The assay was immunoSEQ multiplex PCR, and TCRdb's table has in-frame clones only and misses some. The table shows around 300,000 clones, with almost 90% occurring only once. The sequencing sample was made of PBMCs or T cells enriched from blood (not recorded which). The receptors originated from a woman younger than 35 with acute COVID-19. Each CDR3 is given with its conserved first and last residue. D genes are given only for firm matches. Not all rows give a size; the values are once, few, many and, for expanded clones, a class.

D	V	J	size	DNA	CDR3
.	TRBV30	TRBJ1-5	.	TGTGCCTGGAGTTCCCAGTATAATCAGCCCCAGCATTTT	CAWSSQYNQPQHF
.	TRBV18	TRBJ1-4	.	TGTGCCAGCTCAACGGGCCTGGGCTGGACAGAGGGGGATGAAAAACTGTTTTTT	CASSTGLGWTEGDEKLFF
TRBD1	TRBV7-2	TRBJ2-7	.	TGTGCCAGCAGCTTAGCTGGGACAGGGGTGGTCGAGCAGTACTTC	CASSLAGTGVVEQYF
TRBD2	TRBV6-6	TRBJ2-1	.	TGTGCCAGCAGTCGGACCGGGACTAGCATTGTTTCCGGCAATGAGCAGTTCTTC	CASSRTGTSIVSGNEQFF
.	TRBV18	TRBJ1-1	.	TGTGCCAGCTCAACCGGGACACTTGACACTGAAGCTTTCTTT	CASSTGTLDTEAFF
.	TRBV29-1	TRBJ1-1	.	TGCAGCGTTGAACTCCGACAGGTCAATGAAGCTTTCTTT	CSVELRQVNEAFF
TRBD1	TRBV5-1	TRBJ2-1	.	TGCGCCAGCAGCTCCCGGGACAGGGCATACAATGAGCAGTTCTTC	CASSSRDRAYNEQFF
.	TRBV30	TRBJ1-5	few	TGTGCCTGGAGTGTACTCAGGGAGGGCAATCAGCCCCAGCATTTT	CAWSVLREGNQPQHF
.	TRBV3-1/TRBV3-2	TRBJ2-5	.	TGTGCCAGCAGCCAGCGGGGGCCAGAGACCCAGTACTTC	CASSQRGPETQYF
TRBD1	TRBV7-9	TRBJ1-5	.	TGTGCCAGCAGCTCCGACAGGGAAAATCAGCCCCAGCATTTT	CASSSDRENQPQHF
TRBD2	TRBV7-6	TRBJ2-1	once	TGTGCCAGCAGCTTAGAGGGACTAGCGGGAGAGGAGCAGTTCTTC	CASSLEGLAGEEQFF
.	TRBV5-1	TRBJ2-7	.	TGCGCCAGCAGCCTTGGGACTCCCGCAACTTCCTACGAGCAGTACTTC	CASSLGTPATSYEQYF
.	TRBV3-1/TRBV3-2	TRBJ2-7	.	TGTGCCAGCAGCCAAAGCGTTTTCGGCGGATACGAGCAGTACTTC	CASSQSVFGGYEQYF
.	TRBV6-5	TRBJ2-3	.	TGTGCCAGCAGTTGGGACCCGGGGGGCACAGATACGCAGTATTTT	CASSWDPGGTDTQYF
TRBD2	TRBV5-1	TRBJ2-1	.	TGCGCCAGCAGCTTGGGTAGCGGGAGGAATGAGCAGTTCTTC	CASSLGSGRNEQFF
.	TRBV5-1	TRBJ2-5	.	TGCGCCAGCAGCTTGGGTCGTGAAGAGACCCAGTACTTC	CASSLGREETQYF
.	TRBV28	TRBJ2-5	.	TGTGCCAGCAGTTTATTGTCTGGTCGCGAGTCGTACCAAGAGACCCAGTACTTC	CASSLLSGRESYQETQYF
TRBD1	TRBV27	TRBJ1-4	.	TGTGCCAGCAGCCATAGGACAGGGGGCTATGAAAAACTGTTTTTT	CASSHRTGGYEKLFF
TRBD2	TRBV4-2	TRBJ2-1	once	TGTGCCAGCAGCCAGTCAGGAAGCGGGAGCTCCTACAATGAGCAGTTCTTC	CASSQSGSGSSYNEQFF
.	TRBV6-6	TRBJ2-7	.	TGTGCCAGCAGTTACTTTGGCGGTACCTACGAGCAGTACTTC	CASSYFGGTYEQYF
TRBD2	TRBV2	TRBJ2-2	.	TGTGCCAGCAGCGATGGGGGGGGACTAGCGAGAACCGGGGAGCTGTTTTTT	CASSDGGGLARTGELFF
.	TRBV5-8	TRBJ2-4	.	TGTGCCAGCTACAGGAGACTAGCCAAAAACATTCAGTACTTC	CASYRRLAKNIQYF
.	TRBV19	TRBJ1-5	.	TGTGCCAGTAGTATCCCTTTTGGGCGACCAACACCCCTTAGCAATCAGCCCCAGCATTTT	CASSIPFGRPTPLSNQPQHF
.	TRBV19	TRBJ1-5	.	TGTGCCAGTAGTACCCCAGGGGAGTATGTTCTACCCCAGCATTTT	CASSTPGEYVLPQHF
.	TRBV7-9	TRBJ2-7	.	TGTGCCAGCAGTGTGATTCTTCCGGGACTTGAGCAGTACTTC	CASSVILPGLEQYF
.	TRBV6-4	TRBJ1-1	.	TGTGCCAGCAGTGACTTGGGGGGGGAAGCTTTCTTT	CASSDLGGEAFF
TRBD1	TRBV11-2	TRBJ1-3	few	TGTGCCAGCAGCTTCCTTCCGGGACAGGGGGGAAACACCATATATTTT	CASSFLPGQGGNTIYF
.	TRBV5-1	TRBJ2-2	.	TGCGCCTCCAAGCGGGCAAACACCGGGGAGCTGTTTTTT	CASKRANTGELFF
TRBD2	TRBV19	TRBJ2-1	.	TGTGCCAGTAGCGGGACTAGCGGAGGCAATGAGCAGTTCTTC	CASSGTSGGNEQFF
TRBD1	TRBV10-3	TRBJ2-5	.	TGTGCCATCAGTGAGCCCCCTACAGGGGTTCGGGAGACCCAGTACTTC	CAISEPPTGVRETQYF
TRBD1	TRBV29-1	TRBJ2-2	.	TGCAGCGTTGAGGCCACCGGGACAGGGGATGTCACCGGGGAGCTGTTTTTT	CSVEATGTGDVTGELFF
.	TRBV6-6	TRBJ1-5	.	TGTGCCAGCAGTCGGGCGGATGTGCGGACAGCAAATAGCAATCAGCCCCAGCATTTT	CASSRADVRTANSNQPQHF
.	TRBV19	TRBJ2-5	.	TGTGCCAGTAGACCGACTGGCCACGAGACCCAGTACTTC	CASRPTGHETQYF
.	TRBV7-8	TRBJ1-6	few	TGTGCCAGCAGCTTAGAGTCAGGGGACGGTTCACCCCTCCACTTT	CASSLESGDGSPLHF
TRBD2	TRBV28	TRBJ2-1	.	TGTGCCAGCAACGGGAGGCGGTCCTACAATGAGCAGTTCTTC	CASNGRRSYNEQFF
.	TRBV2	TRBJ1-2	once	TGTGCCAGCAGTGATCTGGCAGGGATGGAGTATGGCTACACCTTC	CASSDLAGMEYGYTF
TRBD1	TRBV11-2	TRBJ2-2	.	TGTGCCAGCAGCTTAGGGGCAGGGGGCACCGGGGAGCTGTTTTTT	CASSLGAGGTGELFF
TRBD2	TRBV24-1	TRBJ2-1	once	TGTGCCACCAGTGGGGGGGGGACTAGCTCCTACAATGAGCAGTTCTTC	CATSGGGTSSYNEQFF
TRBD2	TRBV7-2	TRBJ2-1	.	TGTGCCAGCAGTCCAGGACTAGCGGGAAACAATGAGCAGTTCTTC	CASSPGLAGNNEQFF
TRBD2	TRBV4-2	TRBJ2-5	.	TGTGCCAGCAGCCCCCTCACGGGAGGGAACCAAGAGACCCAGTACTTC	CASSPLTGGNQETQYF
TRBD1	TRBV2	TRBJ1-4	.	TGTGCCAGCAGCAGGACAGGGTTAAAGGAAAAACTGTTTTTT	CASSRTGLKEKLFF
TRBD1	TRBV4-3	TRBJ2-1	.	TGCGCCAGCAGCCACGGGACAGGGGTGTACAATGAGCAGTTCTTC	CASSHGTGVYNEQFF
.	TRBV30	TRBJ2-1	.	TGTGCCTGGAGTTCCAACAATGAGCAGTTCTTC	CAWSSNNEQFF
TRBD2	TRBV4-1	TRBJ2-1	.	TGCGCCAGCAGCCCAAGGATCACTAGCGGATCCTACAATGAGCAGTTCTTC	CASSPRITSGSYNEQFF
.	TRBV18	TRBJ1-4	.	TGTGCCAGCTCACCACAGCTCAGCGAGGCTAATGAAAAACTGTTTTTT	CASSPQLSEANEKLFF
TRBD1	TRBV28	TRBJ1-1	.	TGTGCCAGCAGTGATTATAGGGGGACAGGGAACACTGAAGCTTTCTTT	CASSDYRGTGNTEAFF
.	TRBV6-6	TRBJ1-2	.	TGTGCCAGCAGTTACTACCAGAATCCCTACACCTTC	CASSYYQNPYTF
.	TRBV28	TRBJ2-7	once	TGTGCCAGCAGTTTATCCCCGGGAAGTCGCTCCTACGAGCAGTACTTC	CASSLSPGSRSYEQYF
.	TRBV19	TRBJ1-5	.	TGTGCCAGTGATGGTGGGGGGGCGAGCAATCAGCCCCAGCATTTT	CASDGGGASNQPQHF
TRBD1	TRBV7-9	TRBJ2-4	.	TGTGCCAGCAGCTTAGGACGTGCAGGGGGCAAAAACATTCAGTACTTC	CASSLGRAGGKNIQYF
TRBD2	TRBV19	TRBJ2-7	.	TGTGCCAGTAGTACCTCCCGGGGAGGGGCCTACGAGCAGTACTTC	CASSTSRGGAYEQYF
TRBD2	TRBV19	TRBJ2-1	.	TGTGCCAGTAGTAGTTGGCGGGGGTCATATCCCAATGAGCAGTTCTTC	CASSSWRGSYPNEQFF
TRBD1	TRBV15	TRBJ1-4	.	TGTGCCACCAGCAGAGAAATTGGACAGGCGGGTGAAAAACTGTTTTTT	CATSREIGQAGEKLFF
.	TRBV28	TRBJ1-5	once	TGTGCCAGCAGTGGGGGGGGTTACAATCAGCCCCAGCATTTT	CASSGGGYNQPQHF
TRBD2	TRBV5-4	TRBJ2-2	.	TGTGCCAGCAGCTTGGGGGGCCAGCGGGGCACCGGGGAGCTGTTTTTT	CASSLGGQRGTGELFF
TRBD2	TRBV5-5	TRBJ2-5	once	TGTGCCAGCAGTTTGGCCCCGACTAGCGGGAGAAAAGAGACCCAGTACTTC	CASSLAPTSGRKETQYF
.	TRBV11-3	TRBJ2-6	.	TGTGCCAGCAGCTTAGGAGCTGGGGCCAACGTCCTGACTTTC	CASSLGAGANVLTF
TRBD1	TRBV27	TRBJ1-1	.	TGTGCCAGCAGTTCCCCGACAGGGGTGAACACTGAAGCTTTCTTT	CASSSPTGVNTEAFF
.	TRBV12-3/TRBV12-4	TRBJ1-1	few	TGTGCCAGCAGCGTAACGGCTGAAGCTTTCTTT	CASSVTAEAFF